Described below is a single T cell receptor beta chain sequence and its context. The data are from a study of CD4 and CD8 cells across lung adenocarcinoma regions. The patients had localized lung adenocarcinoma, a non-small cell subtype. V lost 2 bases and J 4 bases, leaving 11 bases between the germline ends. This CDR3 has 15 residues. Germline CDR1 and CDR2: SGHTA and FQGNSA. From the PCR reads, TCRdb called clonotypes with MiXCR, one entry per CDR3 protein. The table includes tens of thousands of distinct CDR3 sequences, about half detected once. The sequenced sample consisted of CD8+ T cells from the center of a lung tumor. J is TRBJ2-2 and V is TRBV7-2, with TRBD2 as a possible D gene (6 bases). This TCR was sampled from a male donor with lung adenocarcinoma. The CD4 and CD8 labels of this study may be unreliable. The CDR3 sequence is CASSLTSMVTGELFF. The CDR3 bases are TGTGCCAGCAGCTTAACTAGCATGGTCACCGGGGAGCTGTTTTTT.